This T cell receptor (beta chain) was identified in a study of T cells after yellow fever vaccination. General study points: Abundant bulk-derived clonotypes could contaminate FACS-sorted repertoires.

TCRdb redid the calling of the 5' RACE reads with MiXCR, one entry per CDR3 protein. This table holds hundreds of thousands of distinct CDR3 sequences, 9.5% to 13% found once. Trimming stripped 4 bases from V and 3 bases from J, with 13 bases between. Germline lookup yields CDR1 GTSNPN and CDR2 SVGIG (reference sequence). CDR3 size: 13 residues. Concerning this clonotype itself: Its target is not known.

This sequence originates from a man aged 18 to 30 who received the YFV17D yellow fever vaccine. This chain connects TRBV30 to TRBJ2-7; D ambiguous. Sequenced material: PBMCs, taken on the day of the first yellow fever vaccination. The CDR3 is CAWNRARYYEQYF. The CDR3 DNA reads as TGTGCCTGGAATCGAGCGCGCTACTACGAGCAGTACTTC.